This TCR beta chain was identified during a study of T cells after yellow fever vaccination. In the study overall: Libraries from low-cell-number fractions were prepared with the SMART-Seq v4 Ultra Low Input RNA kit. Study-level findings and limits: Contaminants from the bulk population, in the form of abundant clonotypes, could be found in FACS-sorted repertoires.

This CDR3 spans 15 amino acids. Germline V CDR1 and CDR2: MNHEY, SVGAGI. V shed 2 bases and J 5 bases; nucleotides not matched to a gene: 1. The 5'RACE template-switching step produced TCR cDNA and added a universal primer site and UMIs. TCRdb redid the calling of the 5' RACE reads with MiXCR, one entry per CDR3 protein. This sample has approximately 550,000 distinct CDR3 sequences, with around 21% found just once. This clonotype was found a few times. Its antigen remains unidentified. V gene TRBV6-5 combines with J gene TRBJ2-1; the match to TRBD2 covers 12 bases. The receptor comes from a man aged 25 to 45 who received the YFV17D yellow fever vaccine. Specimen: PBMCs, collected 15 days after the yellow fever booster vaccination. Here the CDR3 reads CASSYRTSGDNEQFF. CDR3 nucleotide sequence: TGTGCCAGCAGTTACAGGACTAGCGGGGACAATGAGCAGTTCTTC.